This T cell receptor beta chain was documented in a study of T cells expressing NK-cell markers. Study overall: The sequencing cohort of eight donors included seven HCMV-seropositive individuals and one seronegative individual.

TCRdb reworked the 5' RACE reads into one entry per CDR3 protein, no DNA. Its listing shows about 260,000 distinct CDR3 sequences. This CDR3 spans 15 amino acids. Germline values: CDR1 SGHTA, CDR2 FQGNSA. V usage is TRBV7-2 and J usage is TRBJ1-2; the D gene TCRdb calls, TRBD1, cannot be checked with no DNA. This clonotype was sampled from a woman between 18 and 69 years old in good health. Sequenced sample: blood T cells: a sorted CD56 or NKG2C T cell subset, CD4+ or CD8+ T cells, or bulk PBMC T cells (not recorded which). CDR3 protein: CASSFGQGRTYGYTF.